These 5 T cell receptor beta chains came from one sample sequenced in a study of molecular identifiers for immune sequencing clone quantification. One entry per CDR3 protein, called by TCRdb with MiXCR from the PCR reads. The sample records roughly 100,000 distinct CDR3 sequences, 30% to 45% being singletons. Material: naive CD8+ T cells from blood, with Jurkat cell RNA spiked in. Regarding subset: FACS-sorted CD8+CD4-CCR7+CD45RA+ naive T cells. The receptors were sampled from a human donor in good health. Some libraries in this study had Jurkat cell RNA spiked in.

This clonotype was detected once. A read error may account for a junction end that differs from germline. V and J are TRBV28 and TRBJ2-2, with a tentative D call TRBD1 (7 bases). CDR1 and CDR2 (germline): MDHEN, SYDVKM. This CDR3 spans 17 amino acids. The CDR3 here is CASCFVGGGTDTGELFF. The CDR3 DNA follows: TGTGCCAGCTGTTTTGTGGGTGGGGGGACAGACACCGGGGAGCTGTTTTTT.

This clonotype has more than one count but fewer than ten. V is TRBV27 and J is TRBJ2-7; D uncertain. The CDR3 sequence is 12 residues long. The V and J ends lost 5 bases and 6 bases respectively, with 11 bases between them. Germline V gene data show CDR1 as MNHEY and CDR2 as SMNVEV (reference sequence). CDR3 sequence reads: CASSISPGEQYF. The CDR3 region has the DNA TGTGCCAGCAGTATCTCGCCCGGCGAGCAGTACTTC.

On this clonotype: At one boundary the junction diverges from the germline segment, which might be a read error. This rearrangement joins TRBV7-9 to TRBJ2-2; tentatively, D is TRBD1 or TRBD2 (5 bases each). The CDR3 is made up of 15 amino acids. Germline V gene lookup returns CDR1 SEHNR and CDR2 FQNEAQ (reference sequence). The CDR3: CASSSPPTGLGELIF. The CDR3 nucleotides read TGTGCCAGCAGCTCCCCCCCCACAGGCCTCGGGGAGCTGATTTTT.

This clonotype was counted many times. This chain links TRBV7-8 with TRBJ1-1; D unresolved. Germline CDR1 reads SGHVS; CDR2 reads FQNEAQ. CDR3 size: 15 residues. Trimming removed 6 bases at V and 1 base at J, with 15 bases between. The CDR3 protein is CASRAVFGKNTEAFF. CDR3 nucleotide sequence: TGTGCCAGCAGGGCAGTATTCGGAAAGAACACTGAAGCTTTCTTT.

This chain connects TRBV6-5 to TRBJ2-5, with 7 bases lining up with TRBD1. In germline, CDR1 is MNHEY, CDR2 SVGAGI. V lost 2 bases to trimming and J lost 1 base; unmatched junction nucleotides: 4. The CDR3 covers 15 residues. In nucleotides, the CDR3 is TGTGCCAGCAGTTACCCCGGGGACAGCCAAGAGACCCAGTACTTC. This gives the protein CASSYPGDSQETQYF.